This section outlines one T cell receptor beta chain sequence together with its context. Sequencing was performed with immunoSEQ multiplex PCR; in TCRdb, only in-frame clones are kept and a portion is missing. This sample carries 70,000 to 95,000 clones, almost 95% of them seen once, and the ten largest clones take about 2.4%. This record comes from a study of T cell changes during pregnancy in multiple sclerosis. The CDR3 extends over 16 amino acids. Between the trimmed V and J ends, which lost 10 bases and 3 bases, there was a span of 23 bases. Germline loops: CDR1 MDHEN, CDR2 SYDVKM. This TCR was sampled from a female donor with multiple sclerosis, enrolled in a pregnancy study. The sample in question was peripheral blood, obtained in the third trimester of pregnancy. The chain couples TRBV28 to TRBJ2-3; D may be TRBD2 (8 bases). CDR3 sequence (DNA): TGTGCCAAACTCACGGGACTAGGCAGGGGGACAGATACGCAGTATTTT. Its translation: CAKLTGLGRGTDTQYF.